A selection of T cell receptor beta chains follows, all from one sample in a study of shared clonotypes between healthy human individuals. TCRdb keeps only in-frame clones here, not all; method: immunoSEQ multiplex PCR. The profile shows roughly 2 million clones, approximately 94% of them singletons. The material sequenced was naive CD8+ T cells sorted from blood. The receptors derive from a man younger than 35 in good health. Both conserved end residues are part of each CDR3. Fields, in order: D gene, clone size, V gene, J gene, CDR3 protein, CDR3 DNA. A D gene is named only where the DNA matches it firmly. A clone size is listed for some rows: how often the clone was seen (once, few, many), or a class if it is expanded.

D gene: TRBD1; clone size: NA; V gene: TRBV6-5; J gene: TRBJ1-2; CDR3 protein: CASRLTGAGEGYTF; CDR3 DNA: TGTGCCAGCAGGCTGACAGGGGCTGGGGAGGGCTACACCTTC
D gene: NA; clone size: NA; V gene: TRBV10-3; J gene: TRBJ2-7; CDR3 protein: CAISSLGAEQYF; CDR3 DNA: TGTGCCATCAGTTCACTAGGAGCCGAGCAGTACTTC
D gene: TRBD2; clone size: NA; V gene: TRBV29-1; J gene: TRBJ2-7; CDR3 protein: CSVEIAGEVVYEQYF; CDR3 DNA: TGCAGCGTTGAGATAGCGGGAGAAGTAGTCTACGAGCAGTACTTC
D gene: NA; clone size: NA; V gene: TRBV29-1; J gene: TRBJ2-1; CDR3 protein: CSVLDSDGLNEQFF; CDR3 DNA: TGCAGCGTTTTAGACAGTGACGGCCTCAATGAGCAGTTCTTC
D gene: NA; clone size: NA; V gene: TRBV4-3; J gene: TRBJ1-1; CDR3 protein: CASSQDRSWGRTEAFF; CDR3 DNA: TGCGCCAGCAGCCAAGATCGGTCGTGGGGCCGCACTGAAGCTTTCTTT
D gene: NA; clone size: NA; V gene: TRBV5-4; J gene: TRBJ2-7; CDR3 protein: CASSLSPLFEQYF; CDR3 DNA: TGTGCCAGCAGCTTGTCCCCGCTTTTCGAGCAGTACTTC
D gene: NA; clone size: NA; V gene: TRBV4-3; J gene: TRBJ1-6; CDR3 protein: CASSQVWPVSSYNSPLHF; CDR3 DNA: TGCGCCAGCAGCCAAGTTTGGCCGGTTAGCTCCTATAATTCACCCCTCCACTTT
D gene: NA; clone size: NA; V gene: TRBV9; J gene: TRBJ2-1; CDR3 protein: CASSVYALGSYNEQFF; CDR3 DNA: TGTGCCAGCAGCGTTTATGCCCTAGGTTCCTACAATGAGCAGTTCTTC
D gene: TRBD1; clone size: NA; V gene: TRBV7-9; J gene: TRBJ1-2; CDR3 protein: CASSPWTGGYGYTF; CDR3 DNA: TGTGCCAGCAGCCCTTGGACAGGGGGCTATGGCTACACCTTC
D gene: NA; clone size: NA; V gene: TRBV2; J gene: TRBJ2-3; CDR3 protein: CASSELSSYSTDTQYF; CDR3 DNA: TGTGCCAGCAGTGAACTTAGCTCCTATAGCACAGATACGCAGTATTTT
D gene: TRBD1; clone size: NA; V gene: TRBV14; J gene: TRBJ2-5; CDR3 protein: CASSQMGQGGETQYF; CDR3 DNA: TGTGCCAGCAGCCAGATGGGACAGGGCGGAGAGACCCAGTACTTC
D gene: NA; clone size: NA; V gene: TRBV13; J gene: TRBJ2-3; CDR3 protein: CASSRRRIVADTQYF; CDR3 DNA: TGTGCCAGCAGCCGAAGGAGGATAGTGGCAGATACGCAGTATTTT
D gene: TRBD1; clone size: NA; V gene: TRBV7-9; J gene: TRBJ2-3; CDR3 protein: CASSPPGQSTDTQYF; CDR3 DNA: TGTGCCAGCAGCCCACCGGGACAGTCGACAGATACGCAGTATTTT
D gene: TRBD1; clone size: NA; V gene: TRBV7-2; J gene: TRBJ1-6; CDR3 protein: CASSLGDSPVPLHF; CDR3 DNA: TGTGCCAGCAGCTTAGGGGACAGCCCTGTACCCCTCCACTTT
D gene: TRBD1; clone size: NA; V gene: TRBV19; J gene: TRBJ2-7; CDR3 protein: CASSVGTGDYYEQYF; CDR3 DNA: TGTGCCAGTAGTGTCGGGACAGGGGACTACTACGAGCAGTACTTC
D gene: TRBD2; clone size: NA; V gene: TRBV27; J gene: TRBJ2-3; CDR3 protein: CASSLSVTSGENTDTQYF; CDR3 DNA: TGTGCCAGCAGTTTATCGGTGACTAGCGGGGAAAACACAGATACGCAGTATTTT
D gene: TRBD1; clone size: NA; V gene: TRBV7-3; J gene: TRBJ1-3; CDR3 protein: CASSLFVDRAGNTIYF; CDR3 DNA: TGTGCCAGCAGCTTATTTGTCGACAGGGCTGGAAACACCATATATTTT
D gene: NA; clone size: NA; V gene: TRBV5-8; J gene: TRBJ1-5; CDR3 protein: CASSLDRALADRNQPQHF; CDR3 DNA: TGTGCCAGCAGCTTGGATAGGGCACTGGCGGACCGAAATCAGCCCCAGCATTTT
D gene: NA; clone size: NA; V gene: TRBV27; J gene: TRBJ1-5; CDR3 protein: CASSPIGGNQPQHF; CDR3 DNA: TGTGCCAGCAGCCCCATTGGAGGGAATCAGCCCCAGCATTTT
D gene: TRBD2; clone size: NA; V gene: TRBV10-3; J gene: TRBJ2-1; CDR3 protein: CAISESGLAGGLVDEQFF; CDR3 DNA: TGTGCCATCAGTGAGTCGGGACTAGCGGGAGGCTTGGTCGATGAGCAGTTCTTC
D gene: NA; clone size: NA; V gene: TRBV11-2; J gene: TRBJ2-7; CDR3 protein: CASSLSVSSYEQYF; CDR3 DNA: TGTGCCAGCAGCTTATCGGTCAGCTCCTACGAGCAGTACTTC
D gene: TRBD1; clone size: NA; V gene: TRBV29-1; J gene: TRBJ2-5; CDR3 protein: CSVAGGEVLQETQYF; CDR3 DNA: TGCAGCGTTGCAGGGGGCGAGGTCCTCCAAGAGACCCAGTACTTC
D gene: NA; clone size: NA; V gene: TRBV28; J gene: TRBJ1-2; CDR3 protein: CASSLGNFGYTF; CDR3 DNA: TGTGCCAGCAGTTTGGGAAATTTTGGCTACACCTTC
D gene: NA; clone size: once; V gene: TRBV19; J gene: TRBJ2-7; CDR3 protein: CASSIDSTGATYEQYF; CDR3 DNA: TGTGCCAGTAGTATAGATTCTACGGGAGCCACCTACGAGCAGTACTTC
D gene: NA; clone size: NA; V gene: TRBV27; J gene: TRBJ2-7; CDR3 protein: CASASLSPAGSSYEQYF; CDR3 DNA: TGTGCCAGCGCTTCGCTAAGTCCGGCAGGCTCTAGCTACGAGCAGTACTTC
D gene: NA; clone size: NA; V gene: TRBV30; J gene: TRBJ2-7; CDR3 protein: CAWTQGGSYEQYF; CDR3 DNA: TGTGCCTGGACCCAGGGGGGATCCTACGAGCAGTACTTC
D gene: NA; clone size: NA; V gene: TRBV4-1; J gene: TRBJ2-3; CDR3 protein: CASSQDTQGSDTQYF; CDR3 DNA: TGCGCCAGCAGCCAAGATACGCAGGGGTCCGATACGCAGTATTTT
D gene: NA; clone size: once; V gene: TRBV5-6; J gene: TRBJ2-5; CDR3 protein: CASSLETGWETQYF; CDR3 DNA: TGTGCCAGCAGCCTGGAAACAGGGTGGGAGACCCAGTACTTC
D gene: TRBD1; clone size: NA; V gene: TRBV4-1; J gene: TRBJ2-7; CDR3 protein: CASSQDRQGEYEQYF; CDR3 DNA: TGCGCCAGCAGCCAAGATAGGCAGGGGGAGTACGAGCAGTACTTC
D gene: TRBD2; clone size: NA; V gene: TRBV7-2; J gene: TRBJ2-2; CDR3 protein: CASSFGTSGRANTGELFF; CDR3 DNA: TGTGCCAGCAGCTTCGGGACTAGCGGGAGGGCCAACACCGGGGAGCTGTTTTTT
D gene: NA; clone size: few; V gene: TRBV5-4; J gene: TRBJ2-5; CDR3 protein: CASSYQETQYF; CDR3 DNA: TGTGCCAGCAGCTACCAAGAGACCCAGTACTTC
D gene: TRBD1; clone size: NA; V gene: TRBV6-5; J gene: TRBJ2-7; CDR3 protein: CASSQGQGARYEQYF; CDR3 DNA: TGTGCCAGCAGCCAAGGACAGGGGGCTAGGTACGAGCAGTACTTC
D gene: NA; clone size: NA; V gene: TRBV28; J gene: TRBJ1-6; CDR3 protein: CASTPTQEDNSPLHF; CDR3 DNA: TGTGCCAGCACTCCTACACAGGAAGATAATTCACCCCTCCACTTT
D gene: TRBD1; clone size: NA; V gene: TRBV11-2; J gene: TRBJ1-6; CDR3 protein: CASSQGTAPGSPLHF; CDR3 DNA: TGTGCCAGCAGCCAAGGGACAGCCCCGGGTTCACCCCTCCACTTT
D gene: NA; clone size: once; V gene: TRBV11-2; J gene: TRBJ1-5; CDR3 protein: CASSLDAGAQPQHF; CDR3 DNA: TGTGCCAGCAGCTTAGATGCAGGGGCTCAGCCCCAGCATTTT
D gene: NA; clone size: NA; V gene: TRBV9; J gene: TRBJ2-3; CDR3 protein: CASSVGPRAVTDTQYF; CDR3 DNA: TGTGCCAGCAGCGTAGGGCCGAGGGCGGTAACAGATACGCAGTATTTT
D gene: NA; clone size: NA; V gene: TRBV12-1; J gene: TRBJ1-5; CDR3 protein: CASSPPVNQPQHF; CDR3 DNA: TGTGCCAGCAGTCCCCCGGTAAATCAGCCCCAGCATTTT
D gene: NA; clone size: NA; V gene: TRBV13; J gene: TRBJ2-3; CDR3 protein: CASSLKVLVGDTQYF; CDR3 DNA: TGTGCCAGCAGCTTAAAGGTTCTAGTTGGAGATACGCAGTATTTT
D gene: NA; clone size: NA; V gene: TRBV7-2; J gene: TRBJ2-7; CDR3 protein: CASSLISLVTPSYEQYF; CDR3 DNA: TGTGCCAGCAGCTTAATCTCACTGGTGACTCCCTCCTACGAGCAGTACTTC
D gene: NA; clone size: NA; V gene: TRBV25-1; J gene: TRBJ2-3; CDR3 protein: CASSAGRYTDTQYF; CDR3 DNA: TGTGCCAGCAGTGCGGGCAGATACACAGATACGCAGTATTTT
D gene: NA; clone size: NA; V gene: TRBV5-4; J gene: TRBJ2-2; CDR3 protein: CAYPTEDTGELFF; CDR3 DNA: TGTGCCTACCCAACAGAGGACACCGGGGAGCTGTTTTTT
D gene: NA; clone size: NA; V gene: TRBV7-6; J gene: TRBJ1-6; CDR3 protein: CASSIDISPGDSPLHF; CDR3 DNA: TGTGCCAGCAGCATTGACATATCCCCAGGAGATTCACCCCTCCACTTT
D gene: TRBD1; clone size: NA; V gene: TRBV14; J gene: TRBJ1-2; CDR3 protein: CASRKTGTYGYTF; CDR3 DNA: TGTGCCAGCAGGAAGACAGGGACCTATGGCTACACCTTC
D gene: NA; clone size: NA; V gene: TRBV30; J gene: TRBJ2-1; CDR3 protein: CAWSVSGLGDEQFF; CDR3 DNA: TGTGCCTGGAGTGTGTCGGGGCTGGGCGATGAGCAGTTCTTC
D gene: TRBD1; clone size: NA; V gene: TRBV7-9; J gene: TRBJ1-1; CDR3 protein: CASSSGQGKVNTEAFF; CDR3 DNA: TGTGCCAGCAGCTCTGGACAGGGTAAGGTAAACACTGAAGCTTTCTTT
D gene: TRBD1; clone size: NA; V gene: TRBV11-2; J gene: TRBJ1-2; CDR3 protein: CASSYRGSYTF; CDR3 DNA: TGTGCCAGCAGCTACAGGGGTAGCTACACCTTC
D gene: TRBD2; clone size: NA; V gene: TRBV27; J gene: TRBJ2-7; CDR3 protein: CASTPSRGEIPYEQYF; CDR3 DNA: TGTGCCAGCACCCCTTCCCGGGGGGAAATTCCCTACGAGCAGTACTTC
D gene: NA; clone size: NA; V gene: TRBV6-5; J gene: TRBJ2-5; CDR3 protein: CASSTTVLQETQYF; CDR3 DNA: TGTGCCAGCAGTACTACAGTACTCCAAGAGACCCAGTACTTC
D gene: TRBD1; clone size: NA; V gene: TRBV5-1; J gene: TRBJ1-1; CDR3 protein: CASSLPDRGRTEAFF; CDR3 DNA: TGCGCCAGCAGCTTGCCGGACAGGGGGCGGACTGAAGCTTTCTTT
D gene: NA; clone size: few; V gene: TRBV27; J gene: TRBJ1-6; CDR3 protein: CASSERHPIDSPLHF; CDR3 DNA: TGTGCCAGCAGTGAACGACATCCGATCGATTCACCCCTCCACTTT
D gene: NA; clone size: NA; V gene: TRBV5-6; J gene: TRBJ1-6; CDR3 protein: CASSLSDSPLHF; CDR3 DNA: TGTGCCAGCAGCTTATCCGATTCACCCCTCCACTTT